This TCR beta chain was retrieved from a study of identical twins. Via MiXCR, TCRdb re-called the 5' RACE reads, giving one row per CDR3 protein. The repertoire holds about 730,000 distinct CDR3 sequences, approximately 22% seen once, with roughly 4.3% in the top ten. This same sample was also part of a study on T cells expressing NK-cell markers. That report notes: Of the CD8+ T cell pool in over 5 donors, about 1.0-8% was accounted for by dominant NKG2C+ clonotypes. These clonotypes additionally ranked first within the CD3+CD56-NKG2C+ fraction of a handful of donors.

The sequenced sample was PBMCs. This receptor was taken from a woman younger than 30 in good health.

The CDR3 is CASSEYRVGMNTEAFF. DNA of the CDR3: TGTGCCAGCAGTGAGTACAGGGTGGGGATGAACACTGAAGCTTTCTTT. The rearrangement joins TRBV12-3 or TRBV12-4 to TRBJ1-1, with a possible D match to TRBD1 (6 bases). Between the trimmed V and J ends, which lost 5 bases and 0 bases, there was a span of 16 bases. The CDR3 runs 16 residues.